Presented here are 17 T cell receptor beta chains from one specimen sequenced in a study of long-term antiretroviral therapy in people with HIV. It was version v3.0 of the immunoSEQ assay that was run at survey level. Here immunoSEQ multiplex PCR was the method, and the copy in TCRdb shows in-frame clones only, minus some. Of about 25,000 clones listed, around 81% are singletons. This specimen consisted of unsorted PBMCs, obtained at the start of antiretroviral therapy, before treatment. These receptors came from a woman aged 18-29 years with HIV.

The V call is TRBV19, the J call TRBJ1-5; D gene uncertain. With 2 bases removed from V and 3 bases from J, the gap between germline ends came to 8 bases. Germline CDR1 is LNHDA and CDR2 is SQIVND (reference sequence). The CDR3 covers 14 residues. The CDR3 reads CASSIREFNQPQHF. The DNA of the CDR3 is TGTGCCAGTAGTATAAGGGAATTCAATCAGCCCCAGCATTTT. The whole variable domain, filled in from reference TRBV19 and TRBJ1-5, reads DGGITQSPKYLFRKEGQNVTLSCEQNLNHDAMYWYRQDPGQGLRLIYYSQIVNDFQKGDIAEGYSVSREKKESFPLTVTSAQKNPTAFYLCASSIREFNQPQHFGDGTRLSIL.

In its sample, this clone was seen once. The genes are TRBV2 and TRBJ2-2, with 10 bases matching TRBD2. J lost 4 bases, V lost 3 bases, and 5 bases had no gene match. This CDR3 is built from 16 residues. CDR1 is SNHLY, CDR2 FYNNEI, per germline. CDR3 residues: CASSERLAGGTGELFF. The CDR3 DNA is TGTGCCAGCAGTGAGCGACTAGCGGGCGGCACCGGGGAGCTGTTTTTT.

This clone was observed a single time. V usage is TRBV23-1 and J usage is TRBJ1-2, with D possibly TRBD1 on 6 matching bases. TRBV23-1 is flagged as an ORF with uncertain function. V lost 8 bases, J lost 9 bases, and 10 bases lay in between. The CDR3 is 10 amino acids. CDR3 DNA: TGCGCCAGCGGACAGTTTCGCTACACCTTC. This codes for CASGQFRYTF.

The rearrangement links TRBV27 to TRBJ1-2; D uncertain. The CDR3 consists of 15 residues. The ends were cut back, 1 base at V and 4 bases at J, with 13 bases in the middle. CDR1 and CDR2 from the germline V gene are MNHEY and SMNVEV (reference sequence). CDR3 in amino acids: CASSLWAGDGYGYTF. The CDR3, as DNA: TGTGCCAGCAGTTTATGGGCGGGAGATGGCTATGGCTACACCTTC.

The chain recombines TRBV27 with TRBJ2-7; 10 bases map to TRBD1. Germline V gives CDR1 MNHEY, CDR2 SMNVEV (reference sequence). The V and J ends lost 5 bases and 4 bases, in that order; junction bases with no gene match: 5. The CDR3 covers 14 residues. The CDR3 loop reads CASSPSGQGYEQYF. For the CDR3, the DNA is TGTGCCAGCAGTCCGTCGGGACAGGGGTACGAGCAGTACTTC.

The chain has TRBV5-6 and TRBJ1-2, with TRBD1 matching over 9 bases. Germline V gene data show CDR1 as SGHDT and CDR2 as YYEEEE. V shed 0 bases and J 4 bases; nucleotides not matched to a gene: 4. This CDR3 is 15 amino acids long. CDR3 loop: CASSLAGQGLYGYTF. The CDR3 DNA reads as TGTGCCAGCAGCTTGGCTGGACAGGGGCTCTATGGCTACACCTTC.

The rearrangement joins TRBV9 to TRBJ1-2; D gene unclear. This CDR3 spans 16 amino acids. Trimming pared 3 bases from V and 0 bases from J, leaving 15 bases between. From germline, CDR1 is SGDLS and CDR2 YYNGEE. CDR3 in amino acids: CASSGEIWGTNYGYTF. CDR3 DNA: TGTGCCAGCAGCGGCGAGATATGGGGAACTAACTATGGCTACACCTTC.

This clone occurred once. The rearrangement links TRBV7-9 to TRBJ2-7; 11 bases agree with TRBD1. V lost 3 bases to trimming and J lost 5 bases; unmatched junction nucleotides: 3. The CDR3 is 14 amino acids. Germline CDR1 reads SEHNR; CDR2 reads FQNEAQ (reference sequence). CDR3 coding DNA: TGTGCCAGCAGCTTTCTGGACAGGGGGCACGAGCAGTACTTC. Translated, it gives CASSFLDRGHEQYF.

The chain carries TRBV5-1 and TRBJ2-1, with 10 bases identical to TRBD2. The CDR3 extends over 20 amino acids. The V segment lost 5 bases and the J segment 4 bases; nucleotides outside the gene matches: 21. Germline V gene lookup returns CDR1 SGHRS and CDR2 YFSETQ. CDR3 residues: CASRPVDFAGGLARYNEQFF. The CDR3 coding sequence is TGCGCCAGCAGACCCGTAGATTTCGCCGGGGGACTAGCGAGATACAATGAGCAGTTCTTC.

CDR3 in DNA: TGTGCCAGTTCTGCCCGCTACAGGGGAAAGGGCAATCAGCCCCAGCATTTT. It is translated as CASSARYRGKGNQPQHF. J is TRBJ1-5 and V is TRBV27, with TRBD1 identical over 7 bases. The junction had 16 bases not matched to a gene; V was cut back by 9 bases and J by 2 bases. Germline CDR1 is MNHEY and CDR2 is SMNVEV (reference sequence). This CDR3 has 17 residues.

This chain links TRBV9 with TRBJ1-4; tentatively, D is TRBD1 (5 bases). Looked up from germline, CDR1 is SGDLS and CDR2 is YYNGEE. With 0 bases removed from V and 9 bases from J, the gap between germline ends came to 9 bases. The CDR3 extends over 13 amino acids. DNA of the CDR3: TGTGCCAGCAGCGTAGGGGGCGGGCAAAAACTGTTTTTT. Its protein is CASSVGGGQKLFF.

The V and J genes are TRBV7-9 and TRBJ2-7; either TRBD1 or TRBD2 may supply D (5 bases each). The CDR3 runs 13 residues. Germline CDR1 reads SEHNR; CDR2 reads FQNEAQ (reference sequence). V was trimmed by 4 bases and J by 4 bases, leaving 11 bases between them. CDR3 loop: CASSWDRDYEQYF. CDR3 coding DNA: TGTGCCAGCAGCTGGGACCGAGATTACGAGCAGTACTTC. The full variable domain, rest sourced from reference TRBV7-9 and TRBJ2-7, is DTGVSQNPRHKITKRGQNVTFRCDPISEHNRLYWYRQTLGQGPEFLTYFQNEAQLEKSRLLSDRFSAERPKGSFSTLEIQRTEQGDSAMYLCASSWDRDYEQYFGPGTRLTVT.

The rearrangement uses TRBV18 and TRBJ1-1, with TRBD1 as a possible D gene (5 bases). V lost 10 bases and J lost 3, with 15 bases in between. Germline loops: CDR1 KGHSH, CDR2 LQKENI. This CDR3 is 13 amino acids long. The CDR3 sequence: CATLGKGDTEAFF. The CDR3 coding sequence is TGTGCCACCCTGGGCAAAGGGGACACTGAAGCTTTCTTT.

The chain uses TRBV5-1 and TRBJ1-2; D possibly corresponds to TRBD1 (5 bases). The CDR3 length is 17 residues. V shed 5 bases and J shed 2 bases, with 22 bases lying between them. CDR1 SGHRS and CDR2 YFSETQ come from the germline V gene. The CDR3 DNA follows: TGCGCCAGCAGATACGGCGGGGCAGGGCCAACGAACTATGGCTACACCTTC. It translates to CASRYGGAGPTNYGYTF.

The chain joins TRBV4-1 to TRBJ2-5; D not resolved. This CDR3 region has 14 residues. Germline lookup yields CDR1 MGHRA and CDR2 YSYEKL. Trimming took 3 bases from V and 3 from J, leaving 11 bases between them. The CDR3 loop reads CASSQEGTEETQYF. CDR3 DNA: TGCGCCAGCAGCCAGGAAGGAACAGAAGAGACCCAGTACTTC.

A remark on this clone: At one of its ends the junction is not consistent with the germline gene, which may arise from a read error. This chain connects TRBV7-7 to TRBJ2-6; the D is unclear. This CDR3 spans 13 amino acids. CDR1 SSHAT and CDR2 FNYEAQ come from the germline V gene (reference sequence). As DNA, the CDR3 is TGTGCTAGCAGCTCCCTAGGGGCCAACGTCCTGACTTTC. Translated: CASSSLGANVLTF.

The CDR3 bases are TGCGCCAGCAGCCAAGAACGACAGGGGGCGAACACTGAAGCTTTCTTT. Its protein product is CASSQERQGANTEAFF. V usage is TRBV4-3 and J usage is TRBJ1-1; 10 bases fit TRBD1. Per germline, CDR1 LGHNA and CDR2 YSLEER. CDR3 length equals 16 residues. The V gene end was trimmed by 0 bases and the J gene end by 1 base; junction bases not matched to a gene: 2.